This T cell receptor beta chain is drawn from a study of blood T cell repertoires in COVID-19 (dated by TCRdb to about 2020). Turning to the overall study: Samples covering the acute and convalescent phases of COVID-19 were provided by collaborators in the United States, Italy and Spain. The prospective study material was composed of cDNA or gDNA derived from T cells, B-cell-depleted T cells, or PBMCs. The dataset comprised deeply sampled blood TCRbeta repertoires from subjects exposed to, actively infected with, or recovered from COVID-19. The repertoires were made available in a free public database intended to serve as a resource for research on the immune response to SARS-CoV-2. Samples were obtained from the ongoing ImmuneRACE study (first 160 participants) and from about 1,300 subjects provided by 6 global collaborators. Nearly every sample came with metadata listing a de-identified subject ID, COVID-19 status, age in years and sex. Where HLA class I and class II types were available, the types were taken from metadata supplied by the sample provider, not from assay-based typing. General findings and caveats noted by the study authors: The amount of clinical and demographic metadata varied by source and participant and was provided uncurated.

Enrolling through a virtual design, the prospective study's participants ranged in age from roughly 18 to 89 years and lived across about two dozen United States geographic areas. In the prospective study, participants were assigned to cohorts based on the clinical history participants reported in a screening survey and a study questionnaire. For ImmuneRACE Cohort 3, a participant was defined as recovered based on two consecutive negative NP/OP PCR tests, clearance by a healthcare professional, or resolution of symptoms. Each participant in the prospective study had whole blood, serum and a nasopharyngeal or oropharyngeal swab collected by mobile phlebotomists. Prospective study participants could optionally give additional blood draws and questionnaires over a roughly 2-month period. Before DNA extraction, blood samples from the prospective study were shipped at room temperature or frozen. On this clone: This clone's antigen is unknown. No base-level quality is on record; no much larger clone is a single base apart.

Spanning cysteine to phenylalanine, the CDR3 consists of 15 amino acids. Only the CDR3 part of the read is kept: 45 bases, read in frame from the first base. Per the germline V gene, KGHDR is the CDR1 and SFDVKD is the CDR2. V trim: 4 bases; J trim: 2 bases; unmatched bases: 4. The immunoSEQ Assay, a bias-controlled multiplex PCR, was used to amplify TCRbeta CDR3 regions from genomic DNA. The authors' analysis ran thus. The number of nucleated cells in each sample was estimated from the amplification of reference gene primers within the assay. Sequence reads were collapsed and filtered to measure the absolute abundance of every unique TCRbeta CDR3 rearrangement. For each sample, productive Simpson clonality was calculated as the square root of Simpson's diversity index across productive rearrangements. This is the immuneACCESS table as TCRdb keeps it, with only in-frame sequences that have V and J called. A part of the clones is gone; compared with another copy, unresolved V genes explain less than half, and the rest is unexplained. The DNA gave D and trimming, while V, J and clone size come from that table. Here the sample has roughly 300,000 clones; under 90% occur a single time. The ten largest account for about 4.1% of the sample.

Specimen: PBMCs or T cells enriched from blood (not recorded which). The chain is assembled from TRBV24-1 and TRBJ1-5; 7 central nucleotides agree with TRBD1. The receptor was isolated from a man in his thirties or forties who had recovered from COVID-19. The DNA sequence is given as TGTGCCACCAGTGACCACGGGACAGGCAATCAGCCCCAGCATTTT. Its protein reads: CATSDHGTGNQPQHF.